A single sample is the source of the 2 T cell receptor beta chains below, sequenced in a study of tumor-infiltrating lymphocytes in primary liver carcinoma (dated by TCRdb to the late 2010s). TRIzol reagent was used to extract blood RNA from unsorted whole blood, while the DNeasy Blood & Tissue kit provided the germline DNA. Data came from an Illumina HiSeq 2500. Starting from about 550 ng total RNA, TCRbeta-specific cDNA was produced by reverse transcription with a constant-region primer and ProtoScript II reverse transcriptase. The TCRbeta libraries were prepared through three rounds of nested multiplex PCR following a slightly modified ARM-PCR procedure. Multiplex TRBV1-TRBV30 forward primers and a Cbeta reverse primer were used in the first two PCR rounds, each of which was run for around 9 cycles. TCRdb trimmed the raw reads at Q25, called clones with MiXCR and kept productive beta chains. Rows are unified per CDR3 protein, each entry keeping the most common DNA and genes. This sample holds approximately 320,000 distinct CDR3 sequences; roughly three fifths were observed only once. The ten largest clones represent about 17% of the sample.

Sequenced material: peripheral blood. The receptors shown here come from a woman aged 30 to 39 with primary liver carcinoma and hepatitis B virus infection.

This clonotype occurred many times. J is TRBJ1-2 and V is TRBV29-1, with unresolved D. Trimming removed 7 bases from V and 6 bases from J, with 15 bases in between. Germline CDR1 is SQVTM and CDR2 is ANQGSEA. The CDR3 is 12 amino acids. CDR3 in amino acids: CSGGMSGNGYTF. The CDR3 nucleotides are TGCAGCGGTGGAATGTCGGGGAATGGCTACACCTTC.

This clonotype came up many times. The rearrangement joins TRBV10-3 to TRBJ2-3, with 10 positions matching TRBD2. The germline V gene has CDR1 ENHRY and CDR2 SYGVKD. The CDR3 sequence is 16 residues long. V gave up 6 bases and J gave up 1 base; unmatched junction bases: 7. The DNA for the CDR3 is TGTGCCATCAGGGCGACTAGCGGGCATGGCACAGATACGCAGTATTTT. This codes for CAIRATSGHGTDTQYF.